These T cell receptor beta chains were read from a single sample in a study of blood T cell repertoires in COVID-19. The protocol was immunoSEQ multiplex PCR, while the TCRdb copy is restricted to in-frame clones and leaves out a portion. The sample has roughly 380,000 clones; 70% to 90% are singletons. The sequenced sample was peripheral blood. These receptors were obtained from a woman in her 40s with COVID-19, enrolled during active disease. The CDR3 runs from the conserved cysteine through the conserved F or W. D genes are given only for firm matches. The size of a clone is reported for some rows only, either as once, few or many, or as a class for expanded clones.

size	V	D	J	CDR3	DNA
NA	TRBV3-1/TRBV3-2	NA	TRBJ1-1	CASSQEARATEAFF	TGTGCCAGCAGCCAAGAGGCCAGGGCTACTGAAGCTTTCTTT
NA	TRBV7-9	TRBD1	TRBJ2-3	CASSLTGGTDTQYF	TGTGCCAGCAGCTTAACAGGGGGCACTGATACGCAGTATTTT
NA	TRBV7-2	NA	TRBJ1-2	CASSLSSGGRNYGYTF	TGTGCCAGCAGCTTGTCTTCGGGGGGAAGGAACTATGGCTACACCTTC
once	TRBV5-1	NA	TRBJ1-6	CASSLDRGGQSPLHF	TGCGCCAGCAGCTTGGACCGCGGCGGGCAATCACCCCTCCACTTT
NA	TRBV27	TRBD1	TRBJ2-1	CASSFLRDRGYNEQFF	TGTGCCAGCAGTTTTTTAAGGGACAGGGGTTACAATGAGCAGTTCTTC
NA	TRBV27	TRBD2	TRBJ2-3	CASSLGRGAGVSTDTQYF	TGTGCCAGCAGTTTGGGTCGCGGGGCGGGAGTAAGCACAGATACGCAGTATTTT
NA	TRBV5-1	TRBD2	TRBJ2-1	CASSLVASGRGNEQFF	TGCGCCAGCAGCTTGGTGGCTAGCGGGAGGGGCAATGAGCAGTTCTTC
once	TRBV18	TRBD1	TRBJ2-1	CASSPGTGGILSSYNEQFF	TGTGCCAGCTCGCCGGGGACAGGGGGTATCCTCAGCTCCTACAATGAGCAGTTCTTC
once	TRBV4-3	NA	TRBJ2-5	CASSQGLDVGGIVGETQYF	TGCGCCAGCAGCCAAGGATTAGATGTAGGCGGTATAGTTGGAGAGACCCAGTACTTC
NA	TRBV3-1/TRBV3-2	NA	TRBJ2-1	CASSLPRGLAGNEQFF	TGTGCCAGCAGCTTACCCAGGGGCCTAGCCGGGAATGAGCAGTTCTTC
NA	TRBV7-9	NA	TRBJ1-4	CASSFPRDIEKLFF	TGTGCCAGCAGCTTTCCGAGGGACATAGAAAAACTGTTTTTT
NA	TRBV7-6	TRBD1	TRBJ2-7	CASSLVSGQGIGEQYF	TGTGCCAGCAGCTTAGTGTCGGGACAGGGAATAGGCGAGCAGTACTTC
once	TRBV19	TRBD1	TRBJ1-5	CASSIVGDRVSPQHF	TGTGCCAGTAGTATAGTAGGGGACAGGGTCTCGCCCCAGCATTTT
NA	TRBV28	TRBD2	TRBJ2-5	CASSLWRRASGGVRETQYF	TGTGCCAGCAGTTTATGGAGGAGGGCTAGCGGGGGTGTCAGAGAGACCCAGTACTTC
NA	TRBV7-7	NA	TRBJ2-5	CASSGGHRETQYF	TGTGCTAGCAGTGGGGGACACCGAGAGACCCAGTACTTC
NA	TRBV10-3	TRBD1	TRBJ2-5	CAISERDRNQETQYF	TGTGCCATCAGTGAAAGGGACAGGAATCAAGAGACCCAGTACTTC
NA	TRBV7-2	NA	TRBJ1-2	CASSSGAHGYTF	TGTGCCAGCAGCTCCGGAGCTCATGGCTACACCTTC
once	TRBV27	TRBD1	TRBJ2-7	CASSSPRDRVPTYEQYF	TGTGCCAGCAGTTCCCCCCGGGACAGGGTGCCGACCTACGAGCAGTACTTC
NA	TRBV7-2	TRBD1	TRBJ1-1	CASSPKLPGQMNTEAFF	TGTGCCAGCAGCCCGAAACTTCCGGGACAGATGAACACTGAAGCTTTCTTT
NA	TRBV24-1	TRBD2	TRBJ2-1	CATSDPGTTNEQFF	TGTGCCACCAGTGACCCCGGGACTACCAATGAGCAGTTCTTC
NA	TRBV5-4	TRBD1	TRBJ1-2	CASSLGDRGPYGYTF	TGTGCCAGCAGCTTGGGGGACAGGGGGCCCTATGGCTACACCTTC
NA	TRBV28	NA	TRBJ1-5	CASKQSHHYSNQPQHF	TGTGCCAGCAAACAGTCCCACCATTATAGCAATCAGCCCCAGCATTTT
NA	TRBV14	NA	TRBJ1-1	CASSHRGDYNTEAFF	TGTGCCAGCAGCCACAGGGGCGACTATAACACTGAAGCTTTCTTT
few	TRBV28	NA	TRBJ1-3	CASSSMTVSGNTIYF	TGTGCCAGCAGCTCAATGACAGTCTCTGGAAACACCATATATTTT
NA	TRBV7-9	NA	TRBJ1-1	CASSYRGTEAFF	TGTGCCAGCAGCTACAGAGGGACTGAAGCTTTCTTT
NA	TRBV7-2	NA	TRBJ2-6	CASSLRSAVSGANVLTF	TGTGCCAGCAGCTTAAGATCCGCGGTCTCTGGGGCCAACGTCCTGACTTTC
NA	TRBV6-1	NA	TRBJ2-3	CASSELGRGGGDTQYF	TGTGCCAGCAGTGAATTGGGGCGGGGTGGTGGCGATACGCAGTATTTT
NA	TRBV4-3	NA	TRBJ1-5	CASSGQLNQPQHF	TGCGCCAGCTCTGGACAGCTCAATCAGCCCCAGCATTTT
few	TRBV7-2	NA	TRBJ1-1	CASSLAYRTANTEAFF	TGTGCCAGCAGCTTAGCCTACAGGACAGCGAACACTGAAGCTTTCTTT
NA	TRBV3-1/TRBV3-2	NA	TRBJ2-1	CASSPRSLLVDEQFF	TGTGCCAGCAGCCCCAGATCCCTCCTAGTGGATGAGCAGTTCTTC
NA	TRBV27	NA	TRBJ1-2	CASSLKVGSGYTF	TGTGCCAGCAGTTTAAAGGTGGGGAGTGGCTACACCTTC
NA	TRBV12-5	NA	TRBJ1-1	CASDYATGTPFF	TGTGCTAGTGACTACGCCACAGGGACGCCTTTCTTT
once	TRBV12-3/TRBV12-4	NA	TRBJ1-4	CASTDGLPWELFF	TGTGCCAGCACCGACGGACTACCGTGGGAACTGTTTTTT
NA	TRBV28	TRBD1	TRBJ1-1	CASRNGQVAEAFF	TGTGCCAGCAGAAATGGACAGGTCGCTGAAGCTTTCTTT
few	TRBV5-1	TRBD1	TRBJ1-2	CASSLAGTGAYGYTF	TGCGCCAGCAGCTTGGCCGGGACAGGGGCTTATGGCTACACCTTC
once	TRBV5-6	NA	TRBJ1-5	CASSLSLAGGLSEQPQHF	TGTGCCAGCAGCTTGAGTCTAGCGGGAGGGCTATCAGAGCAGCCCCAGCATTTT
NA	TRBV18	TRBD2	TRBJ2-3	CASSATSGGTDTQYF	TGTGCCAGCTCAGCGACTAGCGGGGGCACAGATACGCAGTATTTT
few	TRBV28	TRBD1	TRBJ1-2	CASSSTGGYGYTF	TGTGCCAGCAGCTCGACAGGGGGCTATGGCTACACCTTC
NA	TRBV5-4	NA	TRBJ2-7	CASSLGGGGPKNYEQYF	TGTGCCAGCAGCTTGGGGGGGGGCGGACCGAAGAACTACGAGCAGTACTTC
NA	TRBV27	NA	TRBJ1-1	CASSVGADTEAFF	TGTGCCAGCAGCGTGGGGGCGGACACTGAAGCTTTCTTT
once	TRBV28	TRBD1	TRBJ2-5	CASSTRDRTQQTQYF	TGTGCCAGCAGTACCCGGGACAGAACCCAGCAGACCCAGTACTTC
NA	TRBV5-1	NA	TRBJ1-1	CASSSTGTSGGAFF	TGCGCCAGCAGCTCCACCGGGACTTCGGGGGGGGCTTTCTTT
NA	TRBV27	NA	TRBJ1-1	CASSQGMGTEAFF	TGTGCCAGCAGTCAGGGTATGGGCACTGAAGCTTTCTTT
once	TRBV6-5	NA	TRBJ1-4	CASSYFPEREKLFF	TGTGCCAGCAGTTATTTCCCGGAGCGAGAAAAACTGTTTTTT
NA	TRBV14	TRBD1	TRBJ2-7	CASTGTGTYEQYF	TGTGCCAGCACCGGGACAGGGACCTACGAGCAGTACTTC